This T cell receptor beta chain was retrieved from a study of Graves' ophthalmopathy and Graves' hyperthyroidism. General study points: In blood appeared most of the expanded thyroid clonotypes whose frequency exceeded 0.001.

With 5 bases removed from V and 5 bases from J, the gap between germline ends came to 15 bases. The CDR3 has 14 residues. CDR1 is MDHEN and CDR2 is SYDVKM in the germline V gene. Calling hyperthyroidism stable required that no ophthalmopathy show up within 18 months of follow-up. Each hyperthyroidism patient was newly diagnosed, with under 2 months' duration, and aged 18 to 65. Clinical symptoms, serum thyroxine, TRAb, thyroid ultrasound and orbital computed tomography were relied on for diagnosis. Scientists amplified the TCR beta CDR3 regions from RNA transcripts. Second-round multiplex PCR came after first-round RT-PCR with HTBI primers. Via MiXCR, TCRdb re-called the multiplex PCR reads, giving one row per CDR3 protein. The profile shows a few hundred thousand distinct CDR3 sequences, roughly 15% of them singletons. This clonotype was seen many times. The target antigen is unknown.

The chain is built from TRBV28 and TRBJ2-5; the D gene is possibly TRBD1 (6 bases). The TCR was taken from an adult woman with stable Graves' hyperthyroidism. Sample: peripheral blood. CDR3 coding DNA: TGTGCCAGCAGTCTCCGGGACACGGTCGAGACCCAGTACTTC. Translation: CASSLRDTVETQYF.